This T cell receptor (beta chain) was profiled in a study of beta chain features in type 1 diabetes. Whole-study results and caveats: Researchers caution that PCR might favor shorter templates, equally among patients and controls. When VDJ junctions were examined, type 1 diabetes patients showed fewer insertions and more deletions. A moderate, significant TCRB CDR3 shortening appeared in type 1 diabetes across four CD4+ subsets. Compared to healthy donors, patients appeared to have naive, central memory and Treg TCRB repertoires that were more alike.

Germline CDR1 is SQVTM and CDR2 is ANQGSEA. The CDR3 is 12 residues long. Trimming pared 6 bases from V and 3 bases from J, leaving 8 bases between. Sorting that relied on CD45RO/CCR7/CD25/CD127/CD95/CD27 yielded CD4+ naive, central memory, regulatory and stem cell-like memory cells. This clone came up a few times. Its antigen is as yet unknown. Reverse transcription of all isolated RNA meant that expressed TCRB transcripts were sequenced. Generated by immunoSEQ multiplex PCR, the TCRdb table keeps only in-frame clones and is missing some. Seen here are under 300,000 clones, about a fifth observed once, and the top ten hold approximately 0.029%.

The J gene is TRBJ1-4, the V gene TRBV29-1; tentatively, D is TRBD1 (6 bases). This clonotype was obtained from a woman between 40 and 55 years old with type 1 diabetes. Sequenced sample: naive CD4+ T cells from blood. The CDR3 loop is CSVRQANEKLFF. CDR3 coding DNA: TGCAGCGTGAGACAGGCTAATGAAAAACTGTTTTTT.